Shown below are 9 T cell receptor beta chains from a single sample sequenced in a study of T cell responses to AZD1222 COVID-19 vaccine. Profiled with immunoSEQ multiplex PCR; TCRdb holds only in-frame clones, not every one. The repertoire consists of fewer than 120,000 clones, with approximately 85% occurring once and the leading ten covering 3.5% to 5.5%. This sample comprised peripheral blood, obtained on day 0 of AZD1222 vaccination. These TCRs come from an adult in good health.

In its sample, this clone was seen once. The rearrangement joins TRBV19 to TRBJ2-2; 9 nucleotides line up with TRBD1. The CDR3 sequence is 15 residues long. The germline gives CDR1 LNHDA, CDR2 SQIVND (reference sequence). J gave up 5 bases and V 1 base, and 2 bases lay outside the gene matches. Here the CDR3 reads CASSIAGTGTGELFF. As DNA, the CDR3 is TGTGCCAGTAGTATAGCCGGGACAGGGACCGGGGAGCTGTTTTTT.

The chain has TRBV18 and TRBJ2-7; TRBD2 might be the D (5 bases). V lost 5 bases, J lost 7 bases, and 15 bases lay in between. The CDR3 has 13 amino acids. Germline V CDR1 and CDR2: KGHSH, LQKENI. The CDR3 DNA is TGTGCCAGCTCAAGGTCGGAGGTTTCTGAGCAGTACTTC. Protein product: CASSRSEVSEQYF.

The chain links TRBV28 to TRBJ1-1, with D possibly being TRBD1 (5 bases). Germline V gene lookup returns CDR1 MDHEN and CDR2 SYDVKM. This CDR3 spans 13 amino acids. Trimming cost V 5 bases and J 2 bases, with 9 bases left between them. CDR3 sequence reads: CASSGAENTEAFF. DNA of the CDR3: TGTGCCAGCAGTGGGGCAGAAAACACTGAAGCTTTCTTT.

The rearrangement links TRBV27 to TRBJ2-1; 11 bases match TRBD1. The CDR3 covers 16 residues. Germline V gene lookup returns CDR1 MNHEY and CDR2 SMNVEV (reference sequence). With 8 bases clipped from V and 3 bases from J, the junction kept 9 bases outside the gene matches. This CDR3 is CASESTGTGGYNEQFF. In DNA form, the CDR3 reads TGTGCCAGCGAATCGACCGGGACAGGGGGCTACAATGAGCAGTTCTTC.

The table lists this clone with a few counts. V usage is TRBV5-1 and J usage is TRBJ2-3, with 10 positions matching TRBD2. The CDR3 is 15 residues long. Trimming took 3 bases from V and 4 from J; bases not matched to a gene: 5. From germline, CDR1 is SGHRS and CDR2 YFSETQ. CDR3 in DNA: TGCGCCAGCAGCTCCGTGCTAGCGGGGGCAGATACGCAGTATTTT. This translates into CASSSVLAGADTQYF.

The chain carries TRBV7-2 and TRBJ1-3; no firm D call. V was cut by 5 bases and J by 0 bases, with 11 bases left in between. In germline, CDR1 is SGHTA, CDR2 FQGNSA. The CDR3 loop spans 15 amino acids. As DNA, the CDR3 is TGTGCCAGCAGCCTGAACAGTCTCTCTGGAAACACCATATATTTT. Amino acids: CASSLNSLSGNTIYF.

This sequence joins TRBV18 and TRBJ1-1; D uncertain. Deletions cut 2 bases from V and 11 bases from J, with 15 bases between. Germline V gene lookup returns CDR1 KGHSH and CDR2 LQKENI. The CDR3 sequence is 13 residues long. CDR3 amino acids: CASSPGRSNWAFF. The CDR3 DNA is TGTGCCAGCTCACCAGGGAGGTCGAATTGGGCTTTCTTT.

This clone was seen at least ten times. The CDR3 protein is CASRQSIQETQYF. The CDR3 DNA follows: TGCGCCAGCAGACAGTCCATCCAAGAGACCCAGTACTTC. The chain recombines TRBV4-1 with TRBJ2-5; D call uncertain. The CDR3 is made up of 13 amino acids. Trimming cost V 6 bases and J 1 base, with 9 bases left between them. Germline CDR1 MGHRA, CDR2 YSYEKL.

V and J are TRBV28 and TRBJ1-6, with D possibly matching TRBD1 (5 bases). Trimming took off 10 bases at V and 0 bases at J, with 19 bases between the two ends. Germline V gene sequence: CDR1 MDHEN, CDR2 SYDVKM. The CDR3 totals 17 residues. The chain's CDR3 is CATRGTDFSSYNSPLHF. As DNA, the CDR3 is TGTGCCACCCGGGGGACTGATTTTAGCTCCTATAATTCACCCCTCCACTTT.